These 23 T cell receptor beta chains were all obtained from the same sample, sequenced in a study of blood T cell repertoires in COVID-19 (dated by TCRdb to between 2020 and 2021). Library method: the immunoSEQ multiplex PCR assay. The immuneACCESS repertoire file appears here via TCRdb, limited to in-frame rearrangements. These files lack a portion of the clones; in checked studies, under half of the deficit traces to unresolved V genes, and the cause of the others is not known. The sample profile shows 190,000 or so clones; about 88% of them were found once. Of the sample, less than 3% falls within the top ten clones. Sequencing input: peripheral blood. The receptor set was obtained from a man aged 35 to 55 with active or convalescent COVID-19.

This chain links TRBV5-4 with TRBJ2-4, with TRBD1 matching over 9 bases. The CDR3 consists of 18 residues. The junction had 14 bases not matched to a gene; V was cut back by 7 bases and J by 0 bases. The germline V gene has CDR1 SGHNT and CDR2 YYREEE (reference sequence). The CDR3 region has the DNA TGTGCCAGCTCAAACCCCGGGACAGGGACTTTAGCCAAAAACATTCAGTACTTC. This sequence encodes CASSNPGTGTLAKNIQYF.

J is TRBJ1-2 and V is TRBV7-2; possibly TRBD1 for D (5 bases). The CDR3 runs to 13 residues. The germline gives CDR1 SGHTA, CDR2 FQGNSA. Trimming took off 8 bases at V and 6 bases at J, with 16 bases between the two ends. The CDR3 coding sequence is TGTGCCAGCTCCCCGGGGGGAGCGAATGGCTACACCTTC. As protein: CASSPGGANGYTF.

The chain is built from TRBV5-1 and TRBJ2-1; 13 positions agree with TRBD2. J gave up 1 base and V 4 bases, and 8 bases lay outside the gene matches. The CDR3 is 18 residues long. Germline values: CDR1 SGHRS, CDR2 YFSETQ. In DNA, the CDR3 is TGCGCCAGCAGCCCGAGACTAGCGGGGGGAGTATCCTACAATGAGCAGTTCTTC. Encoded protein: CASSPRLAGGVSYNEQFF. Based on the CDR3 plus reference TRBV5-1 and TRBJ2-1, the full variable domain is KAGVTQTPRYLIKTRGQQVTLSCSPISGHRSVSWYQQTPGQGLQFLFEYFSETQRNKGNFPGRFSGRQFSNSRSEMNVSTLELGDSALYLCASSPRLAGGVSYNEQFFGPGTRLTVL.

In the case of this clone: An end of the junction does not agree with germline; a read error may underlie this. CDR3 sequence (DNA): TGTGCTAGCAGCTCACGTAGGAGCTCCTATAATTCACCCCTCCACTTT. It translates to CASSSRRSSYNSPLHF. This chain uses TRBV7-7 with TRBJ1-6, with D unresolved. Germline CDR1 and CDR2: SSHAT and FNYEAQ (reference sequence). This CDR3 comprises 16 residues.

The chain links TRBV6-5 to TRBJ2-7; 11 nucleotides line up with TRBD2. CDR3 length: 15 residues. Germline V CDR1 and CDR2: MNHEY, SVGAGI. The V gene end was trimmed by 6 bases and the J gene end by 1 base; junction bases not matched to a gene: 5. Written as DNA, the CDR3 is TGTGCCAGCAGACGTAGCGGGGGGGTATCCTACGAGCAGTACTTC. It yields the protein CASRRSGGVSYEQYF.

The gene calls are TRBV19 and TRBJ1-2; 8 bases align to TRBD1. The V gene's germline CDR1 is LNHDA and CDR2 SQIVND (reference sequence). After removal of 3 bases from V and 8 bases from J, the junction contained 8 bases not matched to a gene. The length of the CDR3 is 14 residues. CDR3 coding DNA: TGTGCCAGTAGTATTTCGAGGACAGGGACCGGCTACACCTTC. Its translation: CASSISRTGTGYTF.

The V and J genes are TRBV4-2 and TRBJ1-5; D unclear. Deletions cut 0 bases from V and 3 bases from J, with 9 bases between. The CDR3 runs to 15 residues. Germline CDR1 reads LGHNA; CDR2 reads YNFKEQ. The DNA for the CDR3 is TGTGCCAGCAGCCAAGATCAACAGACCAATCAGCCCCAGCATTTT. This codes for CASSQDQQTNQPQHF.

This rearrangement joins TRBV11-3 to TRBJ1-2; D uncertain. Trimming took 0 bases from V and 4 from J, leaving 9 bases between them. The CDR3 covers 14 residues. The V gene's germline CDR1 is SGHNT and CDR2 YENEEA. CDR3 region: CASSLDGEGYGYTF. As DNA, the CDR3 is TGTGCCAGCAGCTTAGACGGGGAAGGCTATGGCTACACCTTC. The entire variable domain, with the rest obtained from reference TRBV11-3 and TRBJ1-2, is as follows: EAGVVQSPRYKIIEKKQPVAFWCNPISGHNTLYWYLQNLGQGPELLIRYENEEAVDDSQLPKDRFSAERLKGVDSTLKIQPAELGDSAVYLCASSLDGEGYGYTFGSGTRLTVV.

This chain connects TRBV5-1 to TRBJ2-5, with 9 bases matching TRBD1. CDR3 length: 13 amino acids. With V trimmed by 7 bases and J by 1 base, 2 bases remained unmatched. Germline lookup yields CDR1 SGHRS and CDR2 YFSETQ. CDR3 in amino acids: CASGTGSQETQYF. DNA for the CDR3: TGCGCCAGCGGGACAGGGTCCCAAGAGACCCAGTACTTC. Looking up the rest from reference TRBV5-1 and TRBJ2-5 gives the full variable domain: KAGVTQTPRYLIKTRGQQVTLSCSPISGHRSVSWYQQTPGQGLQFLFEYFSETQRNKGNFPGRFSGRQFSNSRSEMNVSTLELGDSALYLCASGTGSQETQYFGPGTRLLVL.

The CDR3 region is CASSWGAAGYTGELFF. The CDR3, as DNA: TGTGCCAGCAGTTGGGGTGCCGCGGGGTACACCGGGGAGCTGTTTTTT. The rearrangement joins TRBV28 to TRBJ2-2, with D possibly matching TRBD2 (6 bases). The germline V gene encodes CDR1 MDHEN and CDR2 SYDVKM. V was cut by 4 bases and J by 3 bases, with 15 bases left in between. The CDR3 contains 16 residues.

This clone appeared once. V usage is TRBV9 and J usage is TRBJ1-2, with D unresolved. Trimming removed 3 bases from V and 4 bases from J, with 7 bases in between. The CDR3 spans 12 residues. CDR1 and CDR2 (germline): SGDLS, YYNGEE. CDR3 nucleotides: TGTGCCAGCAGCGAAACCAGCTATGGCTACACCTTC. It translates to CASSETSYGYTF.

The chain recombines TRBV5-1 with TRBJ2-2; TRBD2 might be the D (5 bases). There are 15 residues in the CDR3. Trimming removed 0 bases from V and 4 bases from J, with 10 bases in between. Germline lookup yields CDR1 SGHRS and CDR2 YFSETQ. The CDR3 is CASSLVGKSTGELFF. Written as DNA, the CDR3 is TGCGCCAGCAGCTTGGTCGGGAAGAGCACCGGGGAGCTGTTTTTT. Using reference TRBV5-1 and TRBJ2-2 for the parts outside the CDR3, the full variable domain is KAGVTQTPRYLIKTRGQQVTLSCSPISGHRSVSWYQQTPGQGLQFLFEYFSETQRNKGNFPGRFSGRQFSNSRSEMNVSTLELGDSALYLCASSLVGKSTGELFFGEGSRLTVL.

The rearrangement links TRBV28 to TRBJ2-3, with D unresolved. Per germline, CDR1 MDHEN and CDR2 SYDVKM. Trimming pared 8 bases from V and 3 bases from J, leaving 6 bases between. CDR3 length equals 11 residues. The CDR3 spells CASSRTDTQYF. The DNA for the CDR3 is TGTGCCAGCTCCAGAACAGATACGCAGTATTTT.

The chain is built from TRBV7-3 and TRBJ1-6; 8 positions agree with TRBD1. The V gene's germline CDR1 is SGHTA and CDR2 FQGTGA. Trimming at V came to 5 bases and at J to 8 bases, leaving 8 bases not matched to a gene. The CDR3 loop spans 15 amino acids. DNA of the CDR3: TGTGCCAGCAGCGCCGGGACAGGCAAAGATTCACCCCTCCACTTT. The encoded protein is CASSAGTGKDSPLHF.

The gene calls are TRBV5-6 and TRBJ2-7; TRBD1 aligns across 7 bases. J lost 5 bases, V lost 0 bases, and 5 bases had no gene match. This CDR3 has 14 residues. Germline-derived CDR1 and CDR2 are SGHDT and YYEEEE. The CDR3 reads CASSLGQGFDEQYF. The CDR3 coding sequence is TGTGCCAGCAGCTTGGGACAGGGCTTTGACGAGCAGTACTTC. The whole variable domain, remainder taken from reference TRBV5-6 and TRBJ2-7, is DAGVTQSPTHLIKTRGQQVTLRCSPKSGHDTVSWYQQALGQGPQFIFQYYEEEERQRGNFPDRFSGHQFPNYSSELNVNALLLGDSALYLCASSLGQGFDEQYFGPGTRLTVT.

This chain joins TRBV4-3 and TRBJ2-4; TRBD2 matches at 11 bases. The CDR3 sequence is 15 residues long. Looked up from germline, CDR1 is LGHNA and CDR2 is YSLEER. V shed 0 bases and J 6 bases; nucleotides not matched to a gene: 1. CDR3 sequence reads: CASSQDLAGGNIQYF. CDR3 coding DNA: TGCGCCAGCAGCCAAGATCTAGCGGGGGGAAACATTCAGTACTTC.

The chain uses TRBV4-3 and TRBJ1-1; 8 bases line up with TRBD1. There are 14 residues in the CDR3. Germline V CDR1 and CDR2: LGHNA, YSLEER. The J segment lost 7 bases and the V segment lost 0 bases, leaving 4 bases of the junction unmatched. CDR3 loop: CASSQDSGGVEAFF. The CDR3 DNA sequence: TGCGCCAGCAGCCAAGATTCAGGGGGCGTTGAAGCTTTCTTT.

This clone was seen just once. This chain uses TRBV3-1 (or the pseudogene TRBV3-2) with TRBJ1-1; TRBD1 might be the D (6 bases). V was clipped by 3 bases and J by 2 bases, with 19 bases between them. The CDR3 sequence is 17 residues long. CDR1 and CDR2 from the germline V gene are LGHDT and YNNKEL (reference sequence). The CDR3 nucleotides read TGTGCCAGCAGCCATTCCCAGGGGCATGGGGAAAACACTGAAGCTTTCTTT. It is translated as CASSHSQGHGENTEAFF.

In this sample, this clone turned up a few times. The V gene is TRBV3-1 (or the pseudogene TRBV3-2), the J gene TRBJ1-1; no clear D gene. This CDR3 spans 12 amino acids. V lost 1 base and J lost 8, with 8 bases in between. Per the germline V gene, CDR1 is LGHDT and CDR2 is YNNKEL (reference sequence). CDR3 sequence reads: CASSQGLREAFF. The CDR3 DNA follows: TGTGCCAGCAGCCAAGGCCTGAGAGAAGCTTTCTTT.

The chain carries TRBV29-1 and TRBJ1-1, with a tentative D call TRBD1 (5 bases). Trimming stripped 4 bases from V and 7 bases from J, with 13 bases between. This CDR3 is built from 12 residues. Germline V gene data show CDR1 as SQVTM and CDR2 as ANQGSEA. The chain's CDR3 is CSVGQGNVEAFF. The CDR3 coding sequence is TGCAGCGTTGGGCAGGGTAATGTTGAAGCTTTCTTT.

The V and J genes are TRBV28 and TRBJ1-6, with TRBD1 identical over 8 bases. The J segment lost 9 bases and the V segment lost 3 bases, leaving 7 bases of the junction unmatched. This CDR3 contains 15 residues. Germline CDR1 is MDHEN and CDR2 is SYDVKM. The DNA for the CDR3 is TGTGCCAGCAGTTTCCGCCGGACAGGGAGTTCACCCCTCCACTTT. Translated: CASSFRRTGSSPLHF.

This rearrangement joins TRBV7-8 to TRBJ1-5; D gene uncertain. The germline V gene has CDR1 SGHVS and CDR2 FQNEAQ. Trimming removed 4 bases at V and 3 bases at J, with 16 bases between. The CDR3 totals 16 residues. The CDR3 DNA sequence: TGTGCCAGCAGCTCAGCCCGAACTCTTAACAATCAGCCCCAGCATTTT. Protein: CASSSARTLNNQPQHF. The full variable domain, rest sourced from reference TRBV7-8 and TRBJ1-5, is GAGVSQSPRYKVAKRGQDVALRCDPISGHVSLFWYQQALGQGPEFLTYFQNEAQLDKSGLPSDRFFAERPEGSVSTLKIQRTQQEDSAVYLCASSSARTLNNQPQHFGDGTRLSIL.

The chain employs TRBV30 and TRBJ1-5; a weak D match, TRBD1 (5 bases). The V gene lost 2 bases and the J gene lost 6 bases, with 17 bases spanning the gap. This CDR3 is built from 15 residues. Germline CDR1 GTSNPN, CDR2 SVGIG (reference sequence). The CDR3 region is CAWSRGGLGGQPQHF. In DNA, the CDR3 is TGTGCCTGGAGTCGGGGGGGATTGGGGGGTCAGCCCCAGCATTTT.